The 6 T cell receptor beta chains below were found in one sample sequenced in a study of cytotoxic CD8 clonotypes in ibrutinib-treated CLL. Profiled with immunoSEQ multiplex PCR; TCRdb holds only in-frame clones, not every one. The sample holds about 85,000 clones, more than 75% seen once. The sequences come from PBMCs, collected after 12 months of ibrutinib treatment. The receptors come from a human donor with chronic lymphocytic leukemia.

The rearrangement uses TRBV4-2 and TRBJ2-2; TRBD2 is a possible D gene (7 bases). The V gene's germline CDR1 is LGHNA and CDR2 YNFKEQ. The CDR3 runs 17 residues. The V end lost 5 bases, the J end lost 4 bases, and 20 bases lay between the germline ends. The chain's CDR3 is CASSEVGRGPFTGELFF. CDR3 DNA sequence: TGTGCCAGCAGCGAAGTCGGGCGGGGGCCTTTCACCGGGGAGCTGTTTTTT.

CDR3 sequence (DNA): TGTGCCAGCAGCGTAGGGTCCGGGGTGGCAGATACGCAGTATTTT. Protein sequence: CASSVGSGVADTQYF. The gene calls are TRBV9 and TRBJ2-3, with D perhaps TRBD2 (5 bases). The CDR3 is made up of 15 amino acids. Germline CDR1 SGDLS, CDR2 YYNGEE. The germline V and J ends were trimmed by 0 bases and 4 bases, with 12 bases remaining between them.

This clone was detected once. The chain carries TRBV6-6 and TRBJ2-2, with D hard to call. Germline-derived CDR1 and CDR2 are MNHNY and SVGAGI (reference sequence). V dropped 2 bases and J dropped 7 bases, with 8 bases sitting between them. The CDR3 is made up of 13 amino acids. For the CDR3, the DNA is TGTGCCAGCAGTTACCAGTCGCGCGGGGAGCTGTTTTTT. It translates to CASSYQSRGELFF.

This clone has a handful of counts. The CDR3 DNA sequence: TGTGCCAGCAGCTTGGGGCCGGGTCTGCCCCAGCATTTT. It translates to CASSLGPGLPQHF. This chain links TRBV5-6 with TRBJ1-5; D is uncertain. The V gene lost 0 bases and the J gene lost 9 bases, with 10 bases spanning the gap. Looked up from germline, CDR1 is SGHDT and CDR2 is YYEEEE. The CDR3 length is 13 residues. Together with reference TRBV5-6 and TRBJ1-5, the CDR3 gives the full variable domain: DAGVTQSPTHLIKTRGQQVTLRCSPKSGHDTVSWYQQALGQGPQFIFQYYEEEERQRGNFPDRFSGHQFPNYSSELNVNALLLGDSALYLCASSLGPGLPQHFGDGTRLSIL.

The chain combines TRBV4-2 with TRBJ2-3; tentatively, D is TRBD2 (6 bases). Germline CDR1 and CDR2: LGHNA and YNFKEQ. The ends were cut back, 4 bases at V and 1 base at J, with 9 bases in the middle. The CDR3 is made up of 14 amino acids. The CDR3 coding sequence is TGTGCCAGCAGCCCTAGCGTGCGCACAGATACGCAGTATTTT. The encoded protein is CASSPSVRTDTQYF.

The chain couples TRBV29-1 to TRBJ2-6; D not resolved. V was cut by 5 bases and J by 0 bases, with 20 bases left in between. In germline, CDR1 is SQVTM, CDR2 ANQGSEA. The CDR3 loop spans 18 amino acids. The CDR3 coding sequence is TGCAGCGTTCTCCCGCAGTGGGCCCCAAGCTCTGGGGCCAACGTCCTGACTTTC. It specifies CSVLPQWAPSSGANVLTF.